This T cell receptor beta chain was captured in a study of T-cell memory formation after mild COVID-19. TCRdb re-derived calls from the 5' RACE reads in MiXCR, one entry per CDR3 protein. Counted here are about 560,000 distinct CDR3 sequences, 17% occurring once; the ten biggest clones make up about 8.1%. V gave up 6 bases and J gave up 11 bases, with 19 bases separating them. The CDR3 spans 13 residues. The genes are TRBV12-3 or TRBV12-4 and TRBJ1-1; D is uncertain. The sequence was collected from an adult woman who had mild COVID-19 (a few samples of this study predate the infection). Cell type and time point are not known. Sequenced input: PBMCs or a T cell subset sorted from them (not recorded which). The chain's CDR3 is CASSPAVLDHAFF. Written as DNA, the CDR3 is TGTGCCAGCAGCCCCGCAGTTTTGGACCACGCTTTCTTT.